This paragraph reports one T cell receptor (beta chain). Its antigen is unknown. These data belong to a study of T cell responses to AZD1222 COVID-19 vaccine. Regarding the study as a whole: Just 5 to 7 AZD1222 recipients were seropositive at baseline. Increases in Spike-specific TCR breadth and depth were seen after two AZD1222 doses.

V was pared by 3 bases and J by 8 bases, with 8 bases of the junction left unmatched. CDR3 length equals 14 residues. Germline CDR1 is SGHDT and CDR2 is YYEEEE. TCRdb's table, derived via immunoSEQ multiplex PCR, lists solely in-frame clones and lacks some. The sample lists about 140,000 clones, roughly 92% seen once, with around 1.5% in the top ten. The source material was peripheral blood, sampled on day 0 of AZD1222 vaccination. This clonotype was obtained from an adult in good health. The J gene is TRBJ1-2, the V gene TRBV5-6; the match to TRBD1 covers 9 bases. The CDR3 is CASSWEQGASGYTF. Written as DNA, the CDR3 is TGTGCCAGCAGCTGGGAACAGGGGGCGAGCGGCTACACCTTC. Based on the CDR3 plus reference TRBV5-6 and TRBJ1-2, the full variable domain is DAGVTQSPTHLIKTRGQQVTLRCSPKSGHDTVSWYQQALGQGPQFIFQYYEEEERQRGNFPDRFSGHQFPNYSSELNVNALLLGDSALYLCASSWEQGASGYTFGSGTRLTVV.